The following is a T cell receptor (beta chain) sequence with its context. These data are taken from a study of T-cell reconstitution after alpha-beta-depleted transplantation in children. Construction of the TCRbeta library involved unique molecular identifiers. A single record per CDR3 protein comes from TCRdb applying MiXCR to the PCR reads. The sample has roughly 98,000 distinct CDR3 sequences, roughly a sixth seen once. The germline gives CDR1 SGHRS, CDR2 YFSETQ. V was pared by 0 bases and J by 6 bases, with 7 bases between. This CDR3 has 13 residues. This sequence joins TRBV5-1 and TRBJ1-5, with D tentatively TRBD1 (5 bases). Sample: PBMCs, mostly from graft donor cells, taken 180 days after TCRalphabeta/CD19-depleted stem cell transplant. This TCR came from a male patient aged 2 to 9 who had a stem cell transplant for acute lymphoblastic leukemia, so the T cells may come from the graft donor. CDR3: CASSLERGQPQHF. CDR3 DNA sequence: TGCGCCAGCAGCTTGGAAAGGGGTCAGCCCCAGCATTTT.